Below, 19 T cell receptor beta chains from the same sample are listed, as sequenced in a study of Graves' ophthalmopathy and Graves' hyperthyroidism. As the template, RNA transcripts were used to amplify TCR beta CDR3 regions. HTBI-primed first-round RT-PCR preceded second-round multiplex PCR. MiXCR, run by TCRdb on the multiplex PCR reads, gives a single entry per CDR3 protein. Of more than 550,000 distinct CDR3 sequences detected, approximately 39% appear once; the ten largest clones hold around 3%. The sequenced sample was peripheral blood. These receptors were obtained from an adult man with Graves' ophthalmopathy.

This sequence joins TRBV25-1 and TRBJ1-3; D gene unclear. Germline V gives CDR1 MGHDK, CDR2 SYGVNS. V was shortened by 11 bases and J by 0 bases, with 11 bases between the two germline ends. CDR3 length: 13 amino acids. The chain's CDR3 is CALEINSGNTIYF. The CDR3 bases are TGTGCCCTGGAAATAAACTCTGGAAACACCATATATTTT.

This clonotype was recorded at least ten times. J is TRBJ2-5 and V is TRBV12-3 or TRBV12-4; 7 nucleotides align to TRBD1. The length of the CDR3 is 13 residues. V trimming: 9 bases; J trimming: 4 bases; junction bases outside the gene matches: 8. This CDR3 is CASSTGERETQYF. The CDR3, as DNA: TGTGCCAGTTCCACAGGGGAACGAGAGACCCAGTACTTC.

This clonotype was seen only a few times. This chain connects TRBV19 to TRBJ1-1; unclear D gene. Germline assignment: CDR1 LNHDA and CDR2 SQIVND (reference sequence). Trimming left V 3 bases short and J 4 bases short, with 12 bases between. This CDR3 has 14 amino acids. The CDR3 nucleotides read TGTGCCAGTAGTATCTCGGTATCGGGCACTGAAGCTTTCTTT. It specifies CASSISVSGTEAFF.

V gene TRBV29-1 combines with J gene TRBJ2-6; D is tentatively TRBD1 or TRBD2 (5 bases each). V was clipped by 4 bases and J by 0 bases, with 19 bases between them. The CDR3 has 18 residues. Germline lookup yields CDR1 SQVTM and CDR2 ANQGSEA. CDR3 nucleotides: TGCAGCGTTGCCTTGGGGGAGATGGCCAGCTCTGGGGCCAACGTCCTGACTTTC. It encodes CSVALGEMASSGANVLTF. The entire variable domain, with the rest obtained from reference TRBV29-1 and TRBJ2-6, is as follows: SAVISQKPSRDICQRGTSLTIQCQVDSQVTMMFWYRQQPGQSLTLIATANQGSEATYESGFVIDKFPISRPNLTFSTLTVSNMSPEDSSIYLCSVALGEMASSGANVLTFGAGSRLTVL.

The chain couples TRBV19 to TRBJ2-2, with 11 bases identical to TRBD2. J gave up 1 base and V 9 bases, and 10 bases lay outside the gene matches. Germline values: CDR1 LNHDA, CDR2 SQIVND (reference sequence). The CDR3 covers 17 residues. In DNA form, the CDR3 reads TGTGCCAGCAAAACGGGAGGGACTAGCGGGAACACCGGGGAGCTGTTTTTT. Its protein is CASKTGGTSGNTGELFF.

The genes are TRBV19 and TRBJ2-5, with 9 bases lining up with TRBD1. The germline V gene has CDR1 LNHDA and CDR2 SQIVND (reference sequence). The V gene end was trimmed by 6 bases and the J gene end by 11 bases; junction bases not matched to a gene: 10. The CDR3 is made up of 13 amino acids. The CDR3: CASRSTGGGEQYF. CDR3 DNA sequence: TGTGCCAGTAGATCGACAGGGGGGGGGGAGCAGTACTTC. Looking up the rest from reference TRBV19 and TRBJ2-5 gives the full variable domain: DGGITQSPKYLFRKEGQNVTLSCEQNLNHDAMYWYRQDPGQGLRLIYYSQIVNDFQKGDIAEGYSVSREKKESFPLTVTSAQKNPTAFYLCASRSTGGGEQYFGPGTRLLVL.

The chain is built from TRBV6-5 and TRBJ1-2; D possibly corresponds to TRBD1 (5 bases). Germline CDR1 reads MNHEY; CDR2 reads SVGAGI. V shed 6 bases and J shed 2 bases, with 13 bases lying between them. This CDR3 contains 14 residues. In DNA, the CDR3 is TGTGCCAGCAGGGAATCACAGGAGAACTATGGCTACACCTTC. Amino acid sequence: CASRESQENYGYTF.

The chain has TRBV20-1 and TRBJ2-7; D gene unclear. From germline, CDR1 is DFQATT and CDR2 SNEGSKA (reference sequence). CDR3 length: 11 residues. Trimming left V 1 base short and J 5 bases short, with 6 bases between. The CDR3 region is CSARAVHEQYF. CDR3 sequence (DNA): TGCAGTGCTAGAGCGGTCCACGAGCAGTACTTC.

In its sample, this clonotype was seen many times. The chain has TRBV9 and TRBJ1-1; D is unclear. In germline, CDR1 is SGDLS, CDR2 YYNGEE. Trimming removed 3 bases from V and 4 bases from J, with 16 bases in between. The length of the CDR3 is 15 residues. The CDR3 nucleotides read TGTGCCAGCAGCGCAACTCTCGGTTACGGCACTGAAGCTTTCTTT. Amino acids: CASSATLGYGTEAFF.

This chain links TRBV4-3 with TRBJ1-1; 7 nucleotides agree with TRBD1. There are 15 residues in the CDR3. V dropped 2 bases and J dropped 6; count of bases not matched to a gene: 9. CDR1 is LGHNA and CDR2 is YSLEER in the germline V gene. This CDR3 reads CASSQSRQGEAEAFF. For the CDR3, the DNA is TGCGCCAGCAGCCAAAGCAGACAGGGTGAAGCTGAAGCTTTCTTT.

The V gene is TRBV6-1, the J gene TRBJ1-2, with D tentatively TRBD1 (5 bases). Trimming left V 1 base short and J 3 bases short, with 9 bases between. From germline, CDR1 is MNHNS and CDR2 SASEGT. The CDR3 has 14 residues. CDR3 protein: CASSEGGRYYGYTF. The CDR3 nucleotides read TGTGCCAGCAGTGAAGGGGGCCGGTACTATGGCTACACCTTC.

This clonotype was seen many times. The V call is TRBV2, the J call TRBJ2-7; D tentatively fits TRBD1 or TRBD2 (6 bases each). Trimming shortened V by 7 bases and J by 2 bases, and 21 bases separated the two germline ends. The CDR3 is 16 amino acids. Germline CDR1 and CDR2: SNHLY and FYNNEI. In nucleotides, the CDR3 is TGTGCCAGCACTTCCATGGGGCGGGACACAACCTACGAGCAGTACTTC. The encoded protein is CASTSMGRDTTYEQYF.

This rearrangement joins TRBV5-1 to TRBJ1-2, with D unclear. V was pared by 0 bases and J by 5 bases, with 8 bases between. Germline CDR1 is SGHRS and CDR2 is YFSETQ. There are 13 residues in the CDR3. CDR3 nucleotide sequence: TGCGCCAGCAGCTTGGAACAGTCATATGGCTACACCTTC. Translation gives CASSLEQSYGYTF. Together with reference TRBV5-1 and TRBJ1-2, the CDR3 gives the full variable domain: KAGVTQTPRYLIKTRGQQVTLSCSPISGHRSVSWYQQTPGQGLQFLFEYFSETQRNKGNFPGRFSGRQFSNSRSEMNVSTLELGDSALYLCASSLEQSYGYTFGSGTRLTVV.

The chain is built from TRBV5-6 and TRBJ2-7, with D perhaps TRBD2 (5 bases). Trimming stripped 1 base from V and 9 bases from J, with 11 bases between. The CDR3 totals 12 residues. Germline lookup yields CDR1 SGHDT and CDR2 YYEEEE. This CDR3 reads CASSLFRGAQYF. As DNA, the CDR3 is TGTGCCAGCAGCTTGTTCCGGGGAGCGCAGTACTTC.

The gene calls are TRBV5-6 and TRBJ2-7; TRBD1 aligns across 8 bases. This CDR3 spans 16 amino acids. Germline assignment: CDR1 SGHDT and CDR2 YYEEEE. V lost 6 bases, J lost 3 bases, and 14 bases stayed unmatched. DNA for the CDR3: TGTGCCAGCACCCCAGGACAGGGTCCGAGGGGCTACGAGCAGTACTTC. It specifies CASTPGQGPRGYEQYF.

This clonotype was seen repeatedly, ten times or more. The CDR3 DNA sequence: TGTGCCAGCAGCCAAGAAGGTTACCGGGAGAGTTATAATTCACCCCTCCACTTT. It codes for CASSQEGYRESYNSPLHF. The chain couples TRBV7-9 to TRBJ1-6; no definite D call. CDR1 and CDR2 (germline): SEHNR, FQNEAQ (reference sequence). The V end lost 5 bases, the J end lost 4 bases, and 21 bases lay between the germline ends. The CDR3 sequence is 18 residues long. The variable domain in full, completed from reference TRBV7-9 and TRBJ1-6, reads DTGVSQNPRHKITKRGQNVTFRCDPISEHNRLYWYRQTLGQGPEFLTYFQNEAQLEKSRLLSDRFSAERPKGSFSTLEIQRTEQGDSAMYLCASSQEGYRESYNSPLHFGNGTRLTVT.

This clonotype was seen a handful of times. This may be a read error: a much more frequent sequence differs by one nucleotide. This chain connects TRBV2 to TRBJ2-2, with D possibly being TRBD2 (5 bases). CDR3 length equals 13 residues. V lost 7 bases to trimming and J lost 0 bases, with 6 bases between them. Germline V gives CDR1 SNHLY, CDR2 FYNNEI. CDR3 coding DNA: TGTGCCAGCAACGGGGCGAACACCGGGGAGCTGTTTTTT. Residues: CASNGANTGELFF.

The gene calls are TRBV9 and TRBJ1-3, with D hard to call. V shed 3 bases and J shed 7 bases, with 11 bases lying between them. The V gene's germline CDR1 is SGDLS and CDR2 YYNGEE. This CDR3 spans 13 amino acids. The CDR3 DNA reads as TGTGCCAGCAGCGGACGGGGAGGGAACACCATATATTTT. Translation gives CASSGRGGNTIYF.

The chain is built from TRBV27 and TRBJ2-5; TRBD1 matches at 9 bases. CDR3 length equals 13 residues. CDR1 and CDR2 from the germline V gene are MNHEY and SMNVEV (reference sequence). Trimming at V came to 5 bases and at J to 9 bases, leaving 7 bases not matched to a gene. The CDR3 sequence is CASSAQGAQPQYF. In DNA form, the CDR3 reads TGTGCCAGCAGTGCACAGGGGGCCCAGCCCCAGTACTTC.